The 25 T cell receptor beta chains given below trace back to one sample, sequenced in a study of persistence of HIV-infected CD4 T cells. No antigen has been identified for these receptors. An overlapping HIV-1 Gag peptide pool stimulated these cells at 1 ug/peptide/mL. CD40L-negative CD69-negative CD45RO-high memory CD4+ T cells were sorted as populations depleted of antigen-responding cells. This was the immunoSEQ version 4 assay in survey mode. Sequenced by immunoSEQ multiplex PCR; TCRdb stores in-frame clones only, minus some. The data show tens of thousands of clones, roughly 82% seen once. This material consisted of CD4+ T cells sorted from PBMCs after roughly 20-hour stimulation, taken from a patient who received antiretroviral therapy. The receptors were gathered from an adult woman with HIV who was CMV-seropositive.

The V call is TRBV5-4, the J call TRBJ2-7; D might be TRBD1 (5 bases). The CDR3 loop spans 17 amino acids. CDR1 and CDR2 from the germline V gene are SGHNT and YYREEE (reference sequence). Trimming took 5 bases from V and 0 from J, leaving 21 bases between them. In DNA form, the CDR3 reads TGTGCCAGCAGTTCAAAGACCGGTCCTCAGGGCTCCTACGAGCAGTACTTC. Its protein is CASSSKTGPQGSYEQYF.

The chain combines TRBV5-4 with TRBJ2-7, with 7 bases lining up with TRBD2. The V segment lost 2 bases and the J segment 2 bases; nucleotides outside the gene matches: 7. This CDR3 region has 15 residues. CDR1 and CDR2 (germline): SGHNT, YYREEE (reference sequence). Here the CDR3 reads CASSFAGVPPYEQYF. CDR3 sequence (DNA): TGTGCCAGCAGCTTCGCGGGAGTTCCCCCCTACGAGCAGTACTTC.

The V call is TRBV25-1, the J call TRBJ2-1; 10 bases align to TRBD2. The CDR3 is made up of 17 amino acids. V was clipped by 2 bases and J by 0 bases; unmatched bases: 4. In germline, CDR1 is MGHDK, CDR2 SYGVNS. The CDR3 coding sequence is TGTGCCAGCAGTGAACCCAGCGGGGGGGCCTCCTACAATGAGCAGTTCTTC. This gives the protein CASSEPSGGASYNEQFF.

This chain uses TRBV18 with TRBJ2-5; 9 bases match TRBD2. Unmatched junction bases numbered 3, after V lost 4 bases and J lost 3 bases. Germline CDR1 is KGHSH and CDR2 is LQKENI. This CDR3 spans 14 amino acids. CDR3 region: CASSLGLAEETQYF. In nucleotides, the CDR3 is TGTGCCAGCTCACTGGGACTAGCTGAAGAGACCCAGTACTTC.

The chain uses TRBV2 and TRBJ2-1; D is tentatively TRBD1 or TRBD2 (5 bases each). The CDR3 extends over 13 amino acids. V lost 3 bases, J lost 4 bases, and 7 bases lay in between. CDR1 is SNHLY and CDR2 is FYNNEI in the germline V gene. The CDR3 region is CASSEGPYNEQFF. Written as DNA, the CDR3 is TGTGCCAGCAGTGAGGGACCGTACAATGAGCAGTTCTTC. The full variable domain, rest sourced from reference TRBV2 and TRBJ2-1, is EPEVTQTPSHQVTQMGQEVILRCVPISNHLYFYWYRQILGQKVEFLVSFYNNEISEKSEIFDDQFSVERPDGSNFTLKIRSTKLEDSAMYFCASSEGPYNEQFFGPGTRLTVL.

V usage is TRBV19 and J usage is TRBJ2-4, with TRBD2 as a possible D gene (5 bases). This CDR3 is 15 amino acids long. Trimming shortened V by 7 bases and J by 9 bases, and 22 bases separated the two germline ends. Per germline, CDR1 LNHDA and CDR2 SQIVND (reference sequence). The CDR3, as DNA: TGTGCCAGTATGGGCGCGTCAGGAGGTACGACCATTCAGTACTTC. Its translation is CASMGASGGTTIQYF.

V gene TRBV6-2 or TRBV6-3 combines with J gene TRBJ2-1; the D gene is possibly TRBD1 (5 bases). Looked up from germline, CDR1 is MNHEY and CDR2 is SVGEGT. This CDR3 spans 17 amino acids. Deletions cut 6 bases from V and 0 bases from J, with 18 bases between. As DNA, the CDR3 is TGTGCCAGCAGCCCCCCTGGGGCGGTAAGCTCCTACAATGAGCAGTTCTTC. Its translation is CASSPPGAVSSYNEQFF.

The chain couples TRBV14 to TRBJ1-1, with 9 bases lining up with TRBD1. The CDR3 totals 16 residues. Looked up from germline, CDR1 is SGHDN and CDR2 is FVKESK. After removal of 1 base from V and 10 bases from J, the junction contained 13 bases not matched to a gene. The CDR3 loop reads CASSQGRDRVLRGAFF. The CDR3 DNA is TGTGCCAGCAGCCAAGGGCGGGACAGGGTACTGCGGGGAGCTTTCTTT.

This clone was recorded only once. CDR3 protein: CASIPFGGPMVQEQFF. CDR3 DNA sequence: TGCGCCAGCATTCCCTTTGGTGGCCCCATGGTTCAGGAGCAGTTCTTC. This chain links TRBV5-1 with TRBJ2-1; D is uncertain. Germline V CDR1 and CDR2: SGHRS, YFSETQ. The CDR3 is 16 amino acids. V lost 6 bases to trimming and J lost 10 bases, with 26 bases between them.

The chain carries TRBV5-1 and TRBJ1-2; D gene unclear. The CDR3 loop spans 14 amino acids. The ends were cut back, 5 bases at V and 5 bases at J, with 16 bases in the middle. Germline V gives CDR1 SGHRS, CDR2 YFSETQ. CDR3 DNA: TGCGCCAGCAGTGGGGAAGGGTGGCAATATGGCTACACCTTC. As protein: CASSGEGWQYGYTF.

The rearrangement links TRBV2 to TRBJ2-5, with 8 bases aligning to TRBD1. J was trimmed by 5 bases and V by 7 bases; bases with no gene match: 9. The CDR3 sequence is 14 residues long. CDR1 is SNHLY and CDR2 is FYNNEI in the germline V gene. CDR3 in DNA: TGTGCCAGCAAAATCGGACAGGGTGGGGAGACCCAGTACTTC. This gives the protein CASKIGQGGETQYF.

The chain recombines TRBV7-2 with TRBJ1-1, with no clear D. In germline, CDR1 is SGHTA, CDR2 FQGNSA. There are 15 residues in the CDR3. With 1 base removed from V and 4 bases from J, the gap between germline ends came to 13 bases. The chain's CDR3 is CASSLEAGKGTEAFF. CDR3 in DNA: TGTGCCAGCAGCTTAGAGGCGGGGAAGGGCACTGAAGCTTTCTTT.

The chain employs TRBV28 and TRBJ1-2; D might be TRBD1 (6 bases). CDR1 and CDR2 from the germline V gene are MDHEN and SYDVKM. V lost 4 bases and J 4 bases, leaving 16 bases between the germline ends. The CDR3 is 15 residues long. The CDR3 DNA sequence: TGTGCCAGCAGTTCCACAGGGTCCTCTGGCTATGGCTACACCTTC. Translated, it gives CASSSTGSSGYGYTF.

This clone was seen once. This chain links TRBV18 with TRBJ2-2, with TRBD2 matching over 12 bases. V trimming: 5 bases; J trimming: 7 bases; junction bases outside the gene matches: 23. The CDR3 extends over 21 amino acids. Germline CDR1 and CDR2: KGHSH and LQKENI. The CDR3 region has the DNA TGTGCCAGCTCATCGACCTCACCGGGACTAGCGGGTGCCAGGGAGAGCGGGGAGCTGTTTTTT. As protein: CASSSTSPGLAGARESGELFF.

The chain uses TRBV7-8 and TRBJ2-1; D is unresolved. CDR1 SGHVS and CDR2 FQNEAQ come from the germline V gene. Trimming shortened V by 10 bases and J by 7 bases, and 14 bases separated the two germline ends. The CDR3 is 12 residues long. CDR3: CATSPFLNEQFF. The CDR3 bases are TGTGCCACCTCCCCTTTCTTGAATGAGCAGTTCTTC.

CDR3 nucleotide sequence: TGTGCCAGCAGCTTCGACAGGGGTGGGTTGGCTGAAGCTTTCTTT. Amino acids: CASSFDRGGLAEAFF. This rearrangement joins TRBV5-4 to TRBJ1-1, with 8 bases aligning to TRBD1. With 2 bases clipped from V and 6 bases from J, the junction kept 9 bases outside the gene matches. The CDR3 length is 15 residues. Germline assignment: CDR1 SGHNT and CDR2 YYREEE (reference sequence).

This sequence joins TRBV4-1 and TRBJ2-1, with 10 positions matching TRBD2. The CDR3 is made up of 17 amino acids. Trimming cost V 3 bases and J 10 bases; bases outside gene matches: 15. Germline-derived CDR1 and CDR2 are MGHRA and YSYEKL. The CDR3, as DNA: TGCGCCAGCAGCCACGTCCTAGATGGGCTAGCGGGAGCCGAGCAGTTCTTC. Translation gives CASSHVLDGLAGAEQFF.

In this sample, this clone turned up a few times. The sample contains more than one DNA sequence encoding this CDR3. The chain joins TRBV28 to TRBJ1-2; a possible D gene is TRBD1 (5 bases). Germline-derived CDR1 and CDR2 are MDHEN and SYDVKM. Deletions cut 6 bases from V and 7 bases from J, with 12 bases between. The CDR3 length is 12 residues. The chain's CDR3 is CASRTGTPGYTF. The CDR3, as DNA: TGTGCCAGCAGAACCGGGACGCCTGGCTACACCTTC.

The chain has TRBV4-1 and TRBJ1-2; D remains ambiguous. The CDR3 sequence is 13 residues long. V gave up 1 base and J gave up 10 bases, with 13 bases separating them. Germline assignment: CDR1 MGHRA and CDR2 YSYEKL. CDR3 amino acids: CASSQVLITPYTF. In DNA, the CDR3 is TGCGCCAGCAGCCAAGTTTTAATCACCCCCTACACCTTC.

The CDR3 nucleotides read TGTGCCAGCAGTGGGGGGGGATCGCCCTACAATGAGCAGTTCTTC. It yields the protein CASSGGGSPYNEQFF. This chain joins TRBV28 and TRBJ2-1, with 7 bases matching TRBD2. The CDR3 is 15 amino acids. CDR1 is MDHEN and CDR2 is SYDVKM in the germline V gene. J lost 2 bases, V lost 5 bases, and 6 bases had no gene match.

The chain combines TRBV28 with TRBJ1-2; D is unresolved. Between the trimmed V and J ends, which lost 6 bases and 4 bases, there was a span of 6 bases. Per germline, CDR1 MDHEN and CDR2 SYDVKM. The CDR3 has 11 residues. CDR3 sequence reads: CASSQVYGYTF. As DNA, the CDR3 is TGTGCCAGCAGCCAAGTCTATGGCTACACCTTC.

This chain joins TRBV19 and TRBJ2-6; unclear D gene. The CDR3 loop spans 15 amino acids. Germline assignment: CDR1 LNHDA and CDR2 SQIVND (reference sequence). V was trimmed by 7 bases and J by 0 bases, leaving 10 bases between them. CDR3 bases: TGTGCCAGTATTCACAGAGCCTCTGGGGCCAACGTCCTGACTTTC. This codes for CASIHRASGANVLTF.

J is TRBJ2-5 and V is TRBV21-1; the table's TRBD2 call for D was not verified on the DNA. TRBV21-1 is a pseudogene segment. The CDR3 extends over 15 amino acids. The CDR3 reads CASSPPQGRGKTQYF. CDR3 bases: TGTGCCAGCAGCCCTCCCCAGGGGAGGGGAAAGACCCAGTACTTC.

This chain links TRBV3-1 (or the pseudogene TRBV3-2) with TRBJ1-2; D might be TRBD1 (5 bases). The V gene lost 1 base and the J gene lost 8 bases, with 23 bases spanning the gap. This CDR3 is built from 17 residues. Germline V lookup: CDR1 LGHDT, CDR2 YNNKEL (reference sequence). Here the CDR3 DNA reads TGTGCCAGCAGCCAAGCCCTGTCCGAGGGGTCCCCTAACGGCTACACCTTC. This translates into CASSQALSEGSPNGYTF.

The chain has TRBV6-1 and TRBJ2-5, with TRBD2 matching 7 bases. CDR3 length: 15 residues. Germline CDR1 and CDR2: MNHNS and SASEGT. J lost 4 bases, V lost 2 bases, and 7 bases had no gene match. For the CDR3, the DNA is TGTGCCAGCAGTGAACCATTGGGGGGGAGAGAGACCCAGTACTTC. This encodes CASSEPLGGRETQYF.